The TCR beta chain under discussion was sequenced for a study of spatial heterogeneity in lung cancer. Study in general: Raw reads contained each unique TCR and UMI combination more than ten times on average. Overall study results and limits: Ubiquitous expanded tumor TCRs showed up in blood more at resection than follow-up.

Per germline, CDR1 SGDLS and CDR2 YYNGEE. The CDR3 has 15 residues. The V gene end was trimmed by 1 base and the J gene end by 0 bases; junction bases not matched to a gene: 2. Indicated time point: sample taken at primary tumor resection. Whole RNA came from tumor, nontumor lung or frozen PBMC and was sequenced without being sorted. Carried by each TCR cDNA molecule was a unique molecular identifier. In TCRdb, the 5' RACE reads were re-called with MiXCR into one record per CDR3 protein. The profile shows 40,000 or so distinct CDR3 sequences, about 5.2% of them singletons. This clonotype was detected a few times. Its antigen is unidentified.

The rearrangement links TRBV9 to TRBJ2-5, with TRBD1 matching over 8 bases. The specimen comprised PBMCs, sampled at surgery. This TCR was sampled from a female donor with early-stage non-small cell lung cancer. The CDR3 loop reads CASSVQTGDQETQYF. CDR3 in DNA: TGTGCCAGCAGCGTACAGACAGGGGACCAAGAGACCCAGTACTTC.